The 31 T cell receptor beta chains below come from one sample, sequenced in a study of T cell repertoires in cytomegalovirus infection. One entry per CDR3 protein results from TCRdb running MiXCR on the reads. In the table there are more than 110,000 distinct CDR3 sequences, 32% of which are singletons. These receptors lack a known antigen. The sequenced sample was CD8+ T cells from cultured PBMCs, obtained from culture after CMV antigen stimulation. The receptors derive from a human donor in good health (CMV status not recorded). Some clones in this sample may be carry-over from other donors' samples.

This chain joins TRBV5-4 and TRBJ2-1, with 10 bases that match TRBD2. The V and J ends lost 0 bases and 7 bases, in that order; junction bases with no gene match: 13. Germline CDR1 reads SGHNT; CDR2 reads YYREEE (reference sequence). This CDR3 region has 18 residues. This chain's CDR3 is CASSLEASGGLGGNEQFF. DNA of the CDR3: TGTGCCAGCAGCTTGGAGGCTAGCGGGGGACTTGGCGGGAATGAGCAGTTCTTC.

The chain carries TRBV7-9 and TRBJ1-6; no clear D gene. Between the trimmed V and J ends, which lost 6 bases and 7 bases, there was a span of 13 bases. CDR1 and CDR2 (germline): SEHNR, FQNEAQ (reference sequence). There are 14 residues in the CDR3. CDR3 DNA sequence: TGTGCCAGCAGTACTTGGGCCAGCAATTCACCCCTCCACTTT. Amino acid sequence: CASSTWASNSPLHF.

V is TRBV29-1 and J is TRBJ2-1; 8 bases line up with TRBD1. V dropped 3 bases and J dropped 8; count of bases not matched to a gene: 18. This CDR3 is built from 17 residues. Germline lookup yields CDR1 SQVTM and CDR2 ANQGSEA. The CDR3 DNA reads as TGCAGCGTTGAGGAGTCTGGGGACAGGCATTTCATCGATGAGCAGTTCTTC. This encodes CSVEESGDRHFIDEQFF.

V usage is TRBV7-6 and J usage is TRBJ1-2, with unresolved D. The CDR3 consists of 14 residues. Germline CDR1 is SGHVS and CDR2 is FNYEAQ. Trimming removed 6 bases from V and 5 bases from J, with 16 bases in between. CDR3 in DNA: TGTGCCAGCAGTCCCGGGCACGAGGTATATGGCTACACCTTC. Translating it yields CASSPGHEVYGYTF. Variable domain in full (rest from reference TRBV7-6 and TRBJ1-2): GAGVSQSPRYKVTKRGQDVALRCDPISGHVSLYWYRQALGQGPEFLTYFNYEAQQDKSGLPNDRFSAERPEGSISTLTIQRTEQRDSAMYRCASSPGHEVYGYTFGSGTRLTVV.

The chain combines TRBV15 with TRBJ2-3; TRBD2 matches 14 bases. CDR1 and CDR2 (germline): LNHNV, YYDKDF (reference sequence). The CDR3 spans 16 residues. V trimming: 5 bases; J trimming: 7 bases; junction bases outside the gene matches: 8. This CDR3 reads CATSGLGLAGGHTQYF. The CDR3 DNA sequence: TGTGCCACCAGCGGACTCGGACTAGCGGGGGGTCATACGCAGTATTTT.

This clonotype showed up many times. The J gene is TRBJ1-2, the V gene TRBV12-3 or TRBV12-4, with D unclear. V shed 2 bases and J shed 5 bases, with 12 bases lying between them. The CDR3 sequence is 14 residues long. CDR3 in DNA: TGTGCCAGCAGTTTAACACCCAACGCATATGGCTACACCTTC. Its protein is CASSLTPNAYGYTF.

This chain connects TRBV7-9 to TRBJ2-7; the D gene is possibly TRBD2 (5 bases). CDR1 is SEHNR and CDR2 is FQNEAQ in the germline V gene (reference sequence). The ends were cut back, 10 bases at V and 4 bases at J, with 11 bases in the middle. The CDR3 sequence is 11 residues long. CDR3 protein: CATAGTYEQYF. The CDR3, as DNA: TGTGCCACCGCGGGCACTTACGAGCAGTACTTC. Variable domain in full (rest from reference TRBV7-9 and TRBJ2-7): DTGVSQNPRHKITKRGQNVTFRCDPISEHNRLYWYRQTLGQGPEFLTYFQNEAQLEKSRLLSDRFSAERPKGSFSTLEIQRTEQGDSAMYLCATAGTYEQYFGPGTRLTVT.

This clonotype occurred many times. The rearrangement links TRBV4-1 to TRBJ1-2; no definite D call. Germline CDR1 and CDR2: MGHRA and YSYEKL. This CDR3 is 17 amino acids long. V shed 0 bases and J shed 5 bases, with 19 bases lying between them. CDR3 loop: CASSQELVYPRHYGYTF. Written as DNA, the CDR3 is TGCGCCAGCAGCCAAGAGCTTGTTTACCCTCGACATTATGGCTACACCTTC.

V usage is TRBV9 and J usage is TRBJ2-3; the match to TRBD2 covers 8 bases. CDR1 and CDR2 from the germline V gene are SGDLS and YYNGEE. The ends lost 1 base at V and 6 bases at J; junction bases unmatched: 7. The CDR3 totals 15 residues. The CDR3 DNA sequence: TGTGCCAGCAGCGTATCCGGGGGGGGCGGCGATACGCAGTATTTT. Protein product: CASSVSGGGGDTQYF. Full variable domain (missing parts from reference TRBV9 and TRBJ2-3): DSGVTQTPKHLITATGQRVTLRCSPRSGDLSVYWYQQSLDQGLQFLIQYYNGEERAKGNILERFSAQQFPDLHSELNLSSLELGDSALYFCASSVSGGGGDTQYFGPGTRLTVL.

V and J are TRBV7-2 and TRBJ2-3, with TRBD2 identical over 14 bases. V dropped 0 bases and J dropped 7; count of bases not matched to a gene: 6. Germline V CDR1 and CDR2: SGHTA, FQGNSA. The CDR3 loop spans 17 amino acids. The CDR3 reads CASSLAVGTSGGNTQYF. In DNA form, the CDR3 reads TGTGCCAGCAGCTTAGCCGTCGGGACTAGCGGGGGCAATACGCAGTATTTT.

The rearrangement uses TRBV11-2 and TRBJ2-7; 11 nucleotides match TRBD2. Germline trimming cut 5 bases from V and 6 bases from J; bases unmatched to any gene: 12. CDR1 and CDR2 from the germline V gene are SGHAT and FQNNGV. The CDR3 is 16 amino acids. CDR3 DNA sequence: TGTGCCAGCAGCACCAGTTTTAGCGGGGGGGCCTCCGAGCAGTACTTC. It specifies CASSTSFSGGASEQYF. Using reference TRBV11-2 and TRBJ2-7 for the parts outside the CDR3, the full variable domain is EAGVAQSPRYKIIEKRQSVAFWCNPISGHATLYWYQQILGQGPKLLIQFQNNGVVDDSQLPKDRFSAERLKGVDSTLKIQPAKLEDSAVYLCASSTSFSGGASEQYFGPGTRLTVT.

CDR3 nucleotides: TGTGCCAGCATGCTACGGTCCTACAATGAGCAGTTCTTC. It yields the protein CASMLRSYNEQFF. This chain joins TRBV6-1 and TRBJ2-1; D not resolved. V was cut by 7 bases and J by 1 base, with 8 bases left in between. The CDR3 contains 13 residues. Germline lookup yields CDR1 MNHNS and CDR2 SASEGT.

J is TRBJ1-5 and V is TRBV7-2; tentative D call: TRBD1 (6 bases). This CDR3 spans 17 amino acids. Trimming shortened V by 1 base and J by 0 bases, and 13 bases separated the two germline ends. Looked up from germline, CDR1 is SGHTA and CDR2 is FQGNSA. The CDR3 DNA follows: TGTGCCAGCAGCTTAGGGCTTGGACAGCGTAGCAATCAGCCCCAGCATTTT. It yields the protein CASSLGLGQRSNQPQHF.

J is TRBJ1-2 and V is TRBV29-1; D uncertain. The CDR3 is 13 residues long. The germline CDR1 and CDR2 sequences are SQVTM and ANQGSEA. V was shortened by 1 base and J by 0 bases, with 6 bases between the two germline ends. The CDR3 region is CSVEGGTNYGYTF. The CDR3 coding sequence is TGCAGCGTTGAAGGCGGAACTAACTATGGCTACACCTTC.

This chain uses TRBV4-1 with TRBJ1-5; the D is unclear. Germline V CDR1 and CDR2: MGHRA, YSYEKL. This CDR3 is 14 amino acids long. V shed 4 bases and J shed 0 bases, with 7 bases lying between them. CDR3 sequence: CASSPYDSNQPQHF. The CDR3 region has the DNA TGCGCCAGCAGCCCCTATGATAGCAATCAGCCCCAGCATTTT.

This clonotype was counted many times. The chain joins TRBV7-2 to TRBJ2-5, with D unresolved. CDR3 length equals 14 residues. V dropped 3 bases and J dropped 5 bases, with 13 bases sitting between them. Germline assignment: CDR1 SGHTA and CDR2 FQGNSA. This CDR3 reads CASSFIGSYETQYF. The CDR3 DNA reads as TGTGCCAGCAGCTTTATAGGTAGCTACGAGACCCAGTACTTC.

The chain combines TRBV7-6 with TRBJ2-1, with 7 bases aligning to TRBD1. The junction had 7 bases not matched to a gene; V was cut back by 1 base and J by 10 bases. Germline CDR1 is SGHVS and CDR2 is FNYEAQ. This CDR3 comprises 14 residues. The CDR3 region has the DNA TGTGCCAGCAGCTTAGTCGGGCGACAGGGCGAGCAGTTCTTC. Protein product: CASSLVGRQGEQFF.

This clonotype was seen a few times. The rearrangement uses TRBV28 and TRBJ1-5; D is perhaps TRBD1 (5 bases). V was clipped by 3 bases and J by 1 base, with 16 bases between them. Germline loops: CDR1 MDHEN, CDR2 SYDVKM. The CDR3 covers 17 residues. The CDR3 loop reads CASSFRQLAGSNQPQHF. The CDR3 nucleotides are TGTGCCAGCAGTTTCAGACAGCTGGCGGGGAGCAATCAGCCCCAGCATTTT.

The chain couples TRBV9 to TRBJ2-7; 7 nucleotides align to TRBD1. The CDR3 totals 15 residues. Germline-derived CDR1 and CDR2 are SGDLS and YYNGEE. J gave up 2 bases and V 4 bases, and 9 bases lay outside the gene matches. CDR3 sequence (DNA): TGTGCCAGCAGCCCCGCCGGGACAGTCCCCTACGAGCAGTACTTC. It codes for CASSPAGTVPYEQYF.

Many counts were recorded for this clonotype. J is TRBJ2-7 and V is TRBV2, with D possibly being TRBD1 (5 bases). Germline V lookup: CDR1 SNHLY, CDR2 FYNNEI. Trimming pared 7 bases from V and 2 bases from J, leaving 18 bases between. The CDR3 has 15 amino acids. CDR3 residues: CASNPGQGPPYEQYF. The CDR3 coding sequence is TGTGCCAGCAATCCCGGGCAGGGCCCCCCCTACGAGCAGTACTTC.

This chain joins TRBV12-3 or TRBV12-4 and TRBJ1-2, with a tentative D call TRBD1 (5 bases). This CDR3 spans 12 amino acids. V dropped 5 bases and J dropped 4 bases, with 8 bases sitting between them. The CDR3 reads CASSEDTYGYTF. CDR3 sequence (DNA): TGTGCCAGCAGTGAGGACACCTATGGCTACACCTTC.

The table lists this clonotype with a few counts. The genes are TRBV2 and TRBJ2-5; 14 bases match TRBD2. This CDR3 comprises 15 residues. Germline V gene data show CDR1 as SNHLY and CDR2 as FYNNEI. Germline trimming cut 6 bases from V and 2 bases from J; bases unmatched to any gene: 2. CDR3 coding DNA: TGTGCCAGCAGGAGGACTAGCGGGGGGCAAGAGACCCAGTACTTC. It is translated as CASRRTSGGQETQYF.

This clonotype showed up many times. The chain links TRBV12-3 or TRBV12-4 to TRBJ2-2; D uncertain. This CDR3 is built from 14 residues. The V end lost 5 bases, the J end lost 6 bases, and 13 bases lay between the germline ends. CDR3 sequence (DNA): TGTGCCAGCAGTGCGACGGAGCCCGCCGGGGAGCTGTTTTTT. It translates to CASSATEPAGELFF.

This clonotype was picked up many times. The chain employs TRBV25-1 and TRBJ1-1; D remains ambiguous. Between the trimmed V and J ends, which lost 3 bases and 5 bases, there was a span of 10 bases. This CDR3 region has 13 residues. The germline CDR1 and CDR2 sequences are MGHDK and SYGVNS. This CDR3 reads CASSDPITTEAFF. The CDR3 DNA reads TGTGCCAGCAGTGATCCCATAACTACTGAAGCTTTCTTT. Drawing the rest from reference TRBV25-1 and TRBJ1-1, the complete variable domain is EADIYQTPRYLVIGTGKKITLECSQTMGHDKMYWYQQDPGMELHLIHYSYGVNSTEKGDLSSESTVSRIRTEHFPLTLESARPSHTSQYLCASSDPITTEAFFGQGTRLTVV.

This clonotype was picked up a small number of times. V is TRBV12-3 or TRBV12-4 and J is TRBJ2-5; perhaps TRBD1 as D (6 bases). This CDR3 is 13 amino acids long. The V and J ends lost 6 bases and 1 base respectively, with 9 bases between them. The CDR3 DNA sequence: TGTGCCAGCAGAACGGACAGCCAAGAGACCCAGTACTTC. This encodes CASRTDSQETQYF.

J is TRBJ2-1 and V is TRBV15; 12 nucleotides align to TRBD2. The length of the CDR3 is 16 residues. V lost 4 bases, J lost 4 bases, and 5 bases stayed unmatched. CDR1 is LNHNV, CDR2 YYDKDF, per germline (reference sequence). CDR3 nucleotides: TGTGCCACCAGCACAGTGGGACTAGCGGGTTACAATGAGCAGTTCTTC. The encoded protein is CATSTVGLAGYNEQFF. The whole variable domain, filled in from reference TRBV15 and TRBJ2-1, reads DAMVIQNPRYQVTQFGKPVTLSCSQTLNHNVMYWYQQKSSQAPKLLFHYYDKDFNNEADTPDNFQSRRPNTSFCFLDIRSPGLGDTAMYLCATSTVGLAGYNEQFFGPGTRLTVL.

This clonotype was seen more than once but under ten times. CDR3 nucleotide sequence: TGTGCCAGCAGCTTGGCCACAGAATACCCCTTCACAGATACGCAGTATTTT. Translation: CASSLATEYPFTDTQYF. The gene calls are TRBV5-6 and TRBJ2-3, with no clear D. Trimming stripped 0 bases from V and 2 bases from J, with 16 bases between. This CDR3 region has 17 residues. Per the germline V gene, CDR1 is SGHDT and CDR2 is YYEEEE.

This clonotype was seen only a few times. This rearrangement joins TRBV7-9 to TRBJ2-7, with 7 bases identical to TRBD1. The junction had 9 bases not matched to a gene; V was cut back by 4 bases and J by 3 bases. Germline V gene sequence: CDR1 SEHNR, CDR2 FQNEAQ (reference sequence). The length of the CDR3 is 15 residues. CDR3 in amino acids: CASSSQGKSSYEQYF. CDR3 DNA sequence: TGTGCCAGCAGCTCACAGGGGAAATCAAGCTACGAGCAGTACTTC.

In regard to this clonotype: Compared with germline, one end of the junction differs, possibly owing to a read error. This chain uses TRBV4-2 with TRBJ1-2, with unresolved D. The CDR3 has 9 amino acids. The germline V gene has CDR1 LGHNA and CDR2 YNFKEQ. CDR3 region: CASSQEKDF. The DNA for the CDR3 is TGTGCCAGCAGCCAAGAGAAAGACTTC.

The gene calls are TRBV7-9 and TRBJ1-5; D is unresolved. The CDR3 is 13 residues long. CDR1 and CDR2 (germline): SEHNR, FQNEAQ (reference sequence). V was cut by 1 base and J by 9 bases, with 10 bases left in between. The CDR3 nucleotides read TGTGCCAGCAGCTTAGTGGGCCCCGGGCCCCAGCATTTT. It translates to CASSLVGPGPQHF. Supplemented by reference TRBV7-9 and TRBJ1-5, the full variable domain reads DTGVSQNPRHKITKRGQNVTFRCDPISEHNRLYWYRQTLGQGPEFLTYFQNEAQLEKSRLLSDRFSAERPKGSFSTLEIQRTEQGDSAMYLCASSLVGPGPQHFGDGTRLSIL.

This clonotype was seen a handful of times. This chain's CDR3 is CASSMGAGQGTQYF. DNA for the CDR3: TGTGCCAGCAGCATGGGGGCAGGCCAAGGTACGCAGTATTTT. The genes are TRBV5-5 and TRBJ2-3, with D perhaps matching TRBD1 (6 bases). Between the trimmed V and J ends, which lost 4 bases and 8 bases, there was a span of 17 bases. CDR3 size: 14 residues. Looked up from germline, CDR1 is SGHKS and CDR2 is YYEKEE (reference sequence).